This entry concerns a single T cell receptor beta chain. As yet, its antigen is unknown. TCRdb's table, derived via immunoSEQ multiplex PCR, lists solely in-frame clones and lacks some. The sample shows some 340,000 clones, 70% to 90% of them seen only once. This sample stems from a study of Ad26.COV2.S vaccination and SARS-CoV-2 variants. Study outcomes and limitations: Substantial breadth was reported for post-vaccination spike-specific CD8+ and CD4+ T cells.

The V end was cut by 3 bases, the J end by 10 bases, with 9 bases between. The CDR3 has 12 residues. Treatment reported: some 20 received Ad26.COV2.S at low or high dose, single or two shots; about 5 received placebo; per-sample allocation not given. Day 63 following the first vaccine or placebo injection was when the samples were taken. The TCR originated in a person aged 18-65 years who received the Ad26.COV2.S COVID-19 vaccine or a placebo. The V call is TRBV23-1, the J call TRBJ1-4; D not resolved. TRBV23-1 qualifies as an ORF whose function is uncertain. The specimen comprised peripheral blood, sampled in a trial of Ad26.COV2.S vaccine versus placebo. The CDR3 DNA is TGCGCCAGCAGTCATACGACAACAAAACTGTTTTTT. This sequence encodes CASSHTTTKLFF.